This paragraph reports one T cell receptor (beta chain). J gave up 0 bases and V 6 bases, and 4 bases lay outside the gene matches. Germline CDR1 reads LNHNV; CDR2 reads YYDKDF (reference sequence). This CDR3 is built from 14 residues. This sample is drawn from a study of blood T cell repertoires in COVID-19. The wider study: Sources were T cells, B-cell-depleted T cells, or PBMCs; the material itself was cDNA or gDNA.

The assay was immunoSEQ multiplex PCR, and TCRdb's table has in-frame clones only and misses some. Of some 250,000 clones in the sample, about three quarters were seen once. The chain carries TRBV15 and TRBJ1-1; 7 bases are shared with TRBD1. This TCR derives from a woman at least 80 years old with acute or convalescent COVID-19. Sequences were obtained from peripheral blood. CDR3 region: CATSLGQVNTEAFF. The DNA of the CDR3 is TGTGCCACCAGTTTAGGACAGGTGAACACTGAAGCTTTCTTT. The whole variable domain, remainder taken from reference TRBV15 and TRBJ1-1, is DAMVIQNPRYQVTQFGKPVTLSCSQTLNHNVMYWYQQKSSQAPKLLFHYYDKDFNNEADTPDNFQSRRPNTSFCFLDIRSPGLGDTAMYLCATSLGQVNTEAFFGQGTRLTVV.